This T cell receptor beta chain was sequenced during a study of PD-L1 blockade in urothelial cancer. Study-level background: About 85% of the 29 patients were males with bladder-origin urothelial cancer.

Sample time point: pretreatment peripheral blood. The CDR3 runs to 16 residues. Germline CDR1 SGHAT, CDR2 FQDESV (reference sequence). With 4 bases removed from V and 0 bases from J, the gap between germline ends came to 13 bases. Sequencing used immunoSEQ multiplex PCR; TCRdb keeps in-frame clones, though not all of them. The sample has tens of thousands of clones; roughly 84% are singletons. The TCR was taken from a woman aged 65 to 85 with urothelial cancer. J is TRBJ1-3 and V is TRBV11-1; a weak D match, TRBD1 (6 bases). Sequencing was performed on PBMCs, taken around atezolizumab (anti-PD-L1) treatment. In DNA form, the CDR3 reads TGTGCCAGCAGCTCGAGGACAGTTTTCTCTGGAAACACCATATATTTT. It yields the protein CASSSRTVFSGNTIYF.